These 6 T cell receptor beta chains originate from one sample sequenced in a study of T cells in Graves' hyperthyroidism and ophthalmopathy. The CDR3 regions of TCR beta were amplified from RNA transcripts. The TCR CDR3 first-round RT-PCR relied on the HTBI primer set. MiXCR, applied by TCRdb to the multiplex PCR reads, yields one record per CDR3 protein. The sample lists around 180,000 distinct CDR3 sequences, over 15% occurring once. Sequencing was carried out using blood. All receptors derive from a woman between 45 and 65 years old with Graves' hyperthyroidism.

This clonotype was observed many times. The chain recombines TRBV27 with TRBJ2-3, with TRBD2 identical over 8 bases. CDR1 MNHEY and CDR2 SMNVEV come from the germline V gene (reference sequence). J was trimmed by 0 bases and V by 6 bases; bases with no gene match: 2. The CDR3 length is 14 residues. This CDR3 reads CASRLAGSTDTQYF. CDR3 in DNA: TGTGCCAGCAGGCTAGCGGGTAGCACAGATACGCAGTATTTT.

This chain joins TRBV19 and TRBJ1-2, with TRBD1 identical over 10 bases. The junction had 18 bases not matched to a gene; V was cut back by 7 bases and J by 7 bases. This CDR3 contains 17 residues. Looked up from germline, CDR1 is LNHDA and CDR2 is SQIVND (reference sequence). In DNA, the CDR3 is TGTGCCAGTAATAGGCACGGGACAGGGGAGGTTCGGGTTGGCTACACCTTC. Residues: CASNRHGTGEVRVGYTF.

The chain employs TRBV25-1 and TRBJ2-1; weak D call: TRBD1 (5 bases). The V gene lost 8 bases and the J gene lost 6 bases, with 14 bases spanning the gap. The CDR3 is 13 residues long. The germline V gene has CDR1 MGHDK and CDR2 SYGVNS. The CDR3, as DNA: TGTGCCAGCCAGGGTCTGGGTATCAATGAGCAGTTCTTC. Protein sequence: CASQGLGINEQFF.

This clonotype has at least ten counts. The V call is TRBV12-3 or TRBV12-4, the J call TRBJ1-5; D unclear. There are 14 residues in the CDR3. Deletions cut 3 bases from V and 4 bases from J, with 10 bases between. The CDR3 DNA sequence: TGTGCCAGCAGTTTTTTGGCGGTGAATCAGCCCCAGCATTTT. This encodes CASSFLAVNQPQHF.

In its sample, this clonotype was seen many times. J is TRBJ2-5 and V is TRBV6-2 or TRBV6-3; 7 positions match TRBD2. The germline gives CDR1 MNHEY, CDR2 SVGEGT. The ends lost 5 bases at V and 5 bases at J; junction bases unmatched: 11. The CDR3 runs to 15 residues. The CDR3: CASSPWARGGETQYF. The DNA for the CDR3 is TGTGCCAGCAGTCCTTGGGCTAGGGGAGGGGAGACCCAGTACTTC.

The CDR3 loop is CASTHGSDEQFF. CDR3 nucleotides: TGTGCCAGCACCCACGGGAGCGATGAGCAGTTCTTC. This chain links TRBV12-3 or TRBV12-4 with TRBJ2-1, with D perhaps matching TRBD2 (6 bases). Deletions cut 7 bases from V and 8 bases from J, with 12 bases between. CDR3 size: 12 residues.